The rows below give T cell receptor beta chains drawn from one sample of a study of blood T cell repertoires in COVID-19. Profiled with immunoSEQ multiplex PCR; TCRdb holds only in-frame clones, not every one. There are fewer than 150,000 clones in the sample; more than 75% occur only once, and around 4% lies in the top ten. The sample consisted of peripheral blood. The receptors were gathered from a woman at least 80 years old with acute or convalescent COVID-19. CDR3s include the opening cysteine and the closing phenylalanine or tryptophan. Each record gives: J gene, V gene, CDR3 protein.

>TRBJ1-1|TRBV3-1/TRBV3-2
CASSRGVGNTEAFF
>TRBJ2-5|TRBV20-1
CSAPTEETQYF
>TRBJ2-2|TRBV7-9
CASRSKGGGELFF
>TRBJ1-6|TRBV5-1
CASSPDRGNSPLHF
>TRBJ1-2|TRBV7-2
CASSLDDRLRGGYTF
>TRBJ1-3|TRBV4-1
CASSQVRGRMNTIYF
>TRBJ1-1|TRBV2
CASSAQGMNTEAFF
>TRBJ2-5|TRBV19
CASSTLQGGLAGMQETQYF
>TRBJ1-5|TRBV15
CATSGRTALGSPQHF
>TRBJ1-1|TRBV28
CASFLPGQGNTEAFF
>TRBJ1-2|TRBV28
CASSFMYRDGYTF
>TRBJ2-2|TRBV15
CATSRSTGGPWELFF
>TRBJ2-5|TRBV7-9
CASSLVSGNVETQYF
>TRBJ1-5|TRBV2
CASSVRVSQPQHF
>TRBJ1-1|TRBV6-5
CASRRQHGGEAFF
>TRBJ1-5|TRBV12-3/TRBV12-4
CASNTGNQPQHF
>TRBJ1-1|TRBV27
CASSLHGQIEAFF
>TRBJ2-3|TRBV9
CASSVATDTQYF
>TRBJ1-5|TRBV2
CASRNTGSSNQPQHF
>TRBJ1-5|TRBV24-1
CATSDLWDTNQPQHF
>TRBJ2-3|TRBV10-3
CAISEGALLALSTDTQYF
>TRBJ2-3|TRBV5-1
CASSLGTGDSTDTQYF
>TRBJ1-1|TRBV19
CASSIYTGVGLGF
>TRBJ2-2|TRBV4-1
CASSRSQLAGSGELFF
>TRBJ2-7|TRBV27
CASSLFFGGRWQYF
>TRBJ1-2|TRBV5-1
CASSDTPNYGYTF
>TRBJ1-2|TRBV4-2
CASSQDPGGDLGYTF
>TRBJ2-7|TRBV28
CASSPPRMELRASYEQYF
>TRBJ2-7|TRBV12-3/TRBV12-4
CASTSGISYEQYF
>TRBJ2-2|TRBV7-9
CASSVGTGGKTGELFF
>TRBJ2-7|TRBV5-4
CASSLEMTSIEQYF
>TRBJ1-3|TRBV7-6
CASSPNRARSGNTIYF
>TRBJ1-4|TRBV11-2
CASSLFGRNNEKLFF
>TRBJ1-1|TRBV28
CASSPWGTGSTEAFF
>TRBJ1-6|TRBV10-1
CASNEGVTIRAVSPLHF
>TRBJ1-5|TRBV24-1
CATSDSDNSNQPQHF
>TRBJ2-1|TRBV18
CASSPPVTAYNEQFF
>TRBJ2-1|TRBV9
CASSKTLGGAPLF
>TRBJ2-7|TRBV12-2
CASRLAVTSGDRETYEQYF
>TRBJ2-3|TRBV28
CASSSFIESDTQYF
>TRBJ1-3|TRBV7-9
CASSPQGVLGIRNTIYF
>TRBJ1-6|TRBV5-8
CASSFGRENSPLHF
>TRBJ2-1|TRBV28
CASSLLAGIYNEQFF
>TRBJ2-2|TRBV27
CASRGGAGINTGELFF
>TRBJ1-2|TRBV2
CASSGGDYGYTF
>TRBJ2-3|TRBV5-5
CASSLTLSWGGSTDTQYF
>TRBJ2-3|TRBV30
CAWEGQGGDTQYF
>TRBJ2-7|TRBV7-9
CASSLARASGAYEQYF
>TRBJ2-5|TRBV24-1
CATSDASGFWETQYF
>TRBJ2-7|TRBV6-5
CASKRGQGYEQYF
>TRBJ1-4|TRBV11-2
CASSQGWNSEKLFF